The rows below give T cell receptor beta chains drawn from one sample of a study of control samples from healthy donors and cancer patients. The data were produced by immunoSEQ multiplex PCR, yet TCRdb's version contains in-frame clones alone and is incomplete. Among some 410,000 clones listed, approximately 92% were seen once. The sample taken for sequencing was PBMCs. These receptor sequences come from a man aged 40-49 years with head and neck cancer. CDR3s include the opening cysteine and the closing phenylalanine or tryptophan. A D gene is named only where the DNA matches it firmly. Only some rows state a clone size, as once, few, many or a class for expanded clones.

D gene | J gene | clone size | V gene | CDR3 DNA | CDR3 protein
. | TRBJ1-5 | once | TRBV2 | TGTGCCAGCATGCCAGTCCAAAATCAGCCCCAGCATTTT | CASMPVQNQPQHF
. | TRBJ2-1 | . | TRBV30 | TGTGCCTGGAGTGTTAGGAGGGCGAAAACCTACAATGAGCAGTTCTTC | CAWSVRRAKTYNEQFF
TRBD1 | TRBJ1-1 | . | TRBV4-3 | TGCGCCAGCAGCCCCCGCCCACCTGGACAGGGGGCAACTGAAGCTTTCTTT | CASSPRPPGQGATEAFF
TRBD2 | TRBJ2-2 | . | TRBV19 | TGTGCCAGTAGGGGACTAGCGGGAACCGGGGAGCTGTTTTTT | CASRGLAGTGELFF
. | TRBJ1-1 | once | TRBV28 | TGTGCCAGCACCCGCCCCCAGGGGCGGGGGGAATCTGAAGCTTTCTTT | CASTRPQGRGESEAFF
TRBD2 | TRBJ2-3 | . | TRBV19 | TGTGCCAGTAGTCGACTAGCAGGAGCAGATACGCAGTATTTT | CASSRLAGADTQYF
TRBD2 | TRBJ2-3 | . | TRBV28 | TGTGCCAGCGGGTGGGCTAGCGGGAGCGGGAATACGCAGTATTTT | CASGWASGSGNTQYF
. | TRBJ1-2 | . | TRBV5-1 | TGCGCCAGCAGCTTGACGGCAGGGGATGGCTACACCTTC | CASSLTAGDGYTF
. | TRBJ2-4 | . | TRBV19 | TGTGCCAGTAGTATAAGTCGCGCCGGAGCCAAAAACATTCAGTACTTC | CASSISRAGAKNIQYF
TRBD1 | TRBJ2-1 | . | TRBV5-6 | TGTGCCAGCAGCTTACCAGGGGGCGGATACAATGAGCAGTTCTTC | CASSLPGGGYNEQFF
TRBD1 | TRBJ2-3 | . | TRBV19 | TGTGCCAGTATAGACAGGGCGCGCACAGATACGCAGTATTTT | CASIDRARTDTQYF